Each of the 26 T cell receptor beta chains below was sequenced from the same sample in a study of T-cell memory formation after mild COVID-19. Using its own MiXCR run on the 5' RACE reads, TCRdb lists one record per CDR3 protein. The sample lists 450,000 or so distinct CDR3 sequences; roughly 20% were seen once. The sample was PBMCs or a T cell subset sorted from them (not recorded which). Receptor source: an adult woman who had mild COVID-19 (a few samples of this study predate the infection). Cell type and time point are not known.

The V gene is TRBV5-1, the J gene TRBJ1-1; D may be TRBD1 (6 bases). The CDR3 sequence is 15 residues long. V was shortened by 4 bases and J by 4 bases, with 17 bases between the two germline ends. Germline V gives CDR1 SGHRS, CDR2 YFSETQ. CDR3 amino acids: CASSLQGFGSTEAFF. CDR3 bases: TGCGCCAGCAGCCTACAGGGTTTCGGGTCCACTGAAGCTTTCTTT.

The chain combines TRBV12-3 or TRBV12-4 with TRBJ1-4; 7 nucleotides line up with TRBD1. The length of the CDR3 is 13 residues. The J segment lost 8 bases and the V segment lost 7 bases, leaving 7 bases of the junction unmatched. Written as DNA, the CDR3 is TGTGCCAGCACCCTCGACAGGGTCGAAAAACTGTTTTTT. Amino acids: CASTLDRVEKLFF.

This clonotype was recorded a few times. Here the CDR3 reads CASSYLGGQPQHF. CDR3 DNA sequence: TGTGCCAGCAGTTACTTGGGGGGTCAGCCCCAGCATTTT. The J gene is TRBJ1-5, the V gene TRBV6-2 or TRBV6-3, with D possibly being TRBD1 (5 bases). The CDR3 spans 13 residues. The V and J ends lost 1 base and 6 bases respectively, with 7 bases between them. The V gene's germline CDR1 is MNHEY and CDR2 SVGEGT.

This clonotype was observed a few times. The DNA for the CDR3 is TGTGCCAGCAGCTCCGAGGGACTAGCCGGGAGCGAGCAGTACTTC. Encoded protein: CASSSEGLAGSEQYF. This chain uses TRBV7-2 with TRBJ2-7; TRBD2 aligns across 9 bases. Germline assignment: CDR1 SGHTA and CDR2 FQGNSA. Trimming took 4 bases from V and 6 from J; bases not matched to a gene: 10. The CDR3 length is 15 residues.

The chain is built from TRBV9 and TRBJ2-5; D may match TRBD1 or TRBD2 (6 bases each). Between the trimmed V and J ends, which lost 5 bases and 5 bases, there was a span of 13 bases. Germline CDR1 reads SGDLS; CDR2 reads YYNGEE. This CDR3 is 13 amino acids long. Written as DNA, the CDR3 is TGTGCCAGCAGTAAGGGGGGCGCGGAGACCCAGTACTTC. It codes for CASSKGGAETQYF.

V gene TRBV4-1 combines with J gene TRBJ2-2; the D call may be TRBD1 or TRBD2 (6 bases each). Trimming cost V 3 bases and J 5 bases, with 13 bases left between them. The CDR3 runs to 15 residues. Germline V lookup: CDR1 MGHRA, CDR2 YSYEKL. CDR3 sequence: CASSQGGGRTGELFF. Here the CDR3 DNA reads TGCGCCAGCAGCCAGGGGGGCGGACGGACCGGGGAGCTGTTTTTT.

This chain joins TRBV5-1 and TRBJ2-7; weak D call: TRBD2 (7 bases). The CDR3 is 14 residues long. Trimming took 4 bases from V and 2 from J, leaving 13 bases between them. Germline V gene data show CDR1 as SGHRS and CDR2 as YFSETQ. Here the CDR3 reads CASSREDSTYEQYF. DNA for the CDR3: TGCGCCAGCAGCCGGGAGGACAGCACCTACGAGCAGTACTTC.

The genes are TRBV27 and TRBJ2-2; TRBD2 might be the D (6 bases). With 6 bases removed from V and 2 bases from J, the gap between germline ends came to 13 bases. The germline CDR1 and CDR2 sequences are MNHEY and SMNVEV (reference sequence). The length of the CDR3 is 15 residues. The CDR3 bases are TGTGCCAGCAGGCCTTTTAGCGGAAACACCGGGGAGCTGTTTTTT. Translated, it gives CASRPFSGNTGELFF.

The rearrangement joins TRBV10-3 to TRBJ1-2; 8 bases map to TRBD1. There are 13 residues in the CDR3. CDR1 and CDR2 (germline): ENHRY, SYGVKD. V shed 5 bases and J 6 bases; nucleotides not matched to a gene: 5. The CDR3, as DNA: TGTGCCATCAGTTCAGGACAGGGCCATGGCTACACCTTC. Its protein is CAISSGQGHGYTF.

V is TRBV20-1 and J is TRBJ2-3, with 11 bases lining up with TRBD2. The germline V gene encodes CDR1 DFQATT and CDR2 SNEGSKA (reference sequence). Trimming at V came to 5 bases and at J to 2 bases, leaving 3 bases not matched to a gene. The CDR3 totals 14 residues. The CDR3 here is CSAGTSGSTDTQYF. As DNA, the CDR3 is TGCAGTGCTGGGACTAGCGGCTCCACAGATACGCAGTATTTT.

This clonotype was found a few times. The chain employs TRBV10-3 and TRBJ2-1; D might be TRBD1 or TRBD2, each matching 5 bases. Germline V lookup: CDR1 ENHRY, CDR2 SYGVKD. The CDR3 extends over 15 amino acids. V was clipped by 1 base and J by 12 bases, with 19 bases between them. This chain's CDR3 is CAISEFTPGRRGQFF. In DNA form, the CDR3 reads TGTGCCATCAGTGAGTTTACTCCGGGACGTCGAGGGCAGTTCTTC.

The CDR3 DNA sequence: TGTGCCAGCAGCGTAGGTGCTCGGGCCAGGGGACCTAACACTGAAGCTTTCTTT. Translated: CASSVGARARGPNTEAFF. The chain is built from TRBV9 and TRBJ1-1, with D tentatively TRBD1 (6 bases). Between the trimmed V and J ends, which lost 0 bases and 2 bases, there was a span of 20 bases. Germline V gene data show CDR1 as SGDLS and CDR2 as YYNGEE. This CDR3 contains 18 residues.

The table lists this clonotype with a few counts. The V gene is TRBV3-1, the J gene TRBJ1-6; D perhaps matches TRBD1 (6 bases). The germline gives CDR1 LGHDT, CDR2 YNNKEL (reference sequence). The CDR3 spans 14 residues. Deletions cut 4 bases from V and 9 bases from J, with 13 bases between. This CDR3 is CASSLQGKVSPLHF. The CDR3 coding sequence is TGTGCCAGCAGCCTACAGGGCAAGGTTTCACCCCTCCACTTT.

The chain has TRBV28 and TRBJ1-1; no reliable D call. Germline CDR1 MDHEN, CDR2 SYDVKM. The CDR3 totals 15 residues. Trimming took off 3 bases at V and 1 base at J, with 12 bases between the two ends. CDR3 sequence reads: CASSFAAVGNTEAFF. CDR3 bases: TGTGCCAGCAGTTTCGCGGCCGTGGGGAACACTGAAGCTTTCTTT. Combining the CDR3 with reference TRBV28 and TRBJ1-1 gives the whole variable domain DVKVTQSSRYLVKRTGEKVFLECVQDMDHENMFWYRQDPGLGLRLIYFSYDVKMKEKGDIPEGYSVSREKKERFSLILESASTNQTSMYLCASSFAAVGNTEAFFGQGTRLTVV.

The chain joins TRBV10-3 to TRBJ2-7; D is possibly TRBD2 (6 bases). Trimming stripped 2 bases from V and 2 bases from J, with 10 bases between. This CDR3 has 14 amino acids. Germline V gene sequence: CDR1 ENHRY, CDR2 SYGVKD. DNA of the CDR3: TGTGCCATCAGTGAGAGGCGGGATGCCTACGAGCAGTACTTC. As protein: CAISERRDAYEQYF.

V and J are TRBV7-2 and TRBJ2-3; D not resolved. Trimming cost V 4 bases and J 8 bases, with 10 bases left between them. CDR3 length: 12 residues. Germline V gives CDR1 SGHTA, CDR2 FQGNSA. The DNA for the CDR3 is TGTGCCAGCAGCTCCTCTCTGGGTACGCAGTATTTT. It translates to CASSSSLGTQYF.

This clonotype showed up just a few times. This chain connects TRBV7-9 to TRBJ2-1, with 8 bases lining up with TRBD2. CDR3 length equals 17 residues. Germline CDR1 reads SEHNR; CDR2 reads FQNEAQ (reference sequence). V was pared by 5 bases and J by 7 bases, with 16 bases of the junction left unmatched. CDR3 residues: CASSGGTAVAGRNEQFF. The CDR3 region has the DNA TGTGCCAGCAGCGGAGGGACGGCCGTAGCGGGGAGGAATGAGCAGTTCTTC.

This clonotype has only a few counts. The chain links TRBV12-3 or TRBV12-4 to TRBJ2-5; D call uncertain. The V end lost 6 bases, the J end lost 4 bases, and 9 bases lay between the germline ends. CDR3 length equals 12 residues. CDR3 amino acids: CASRNPTETQYF. The DNA of the CDR3 is TGTGCCAGCAGAAATCCAACAGAGACCCAGTACTTC.

The chain is built from TRBV6-2 or TRBV6-3 and TRBJ2-3; D possibly corresponds to TRBD1 (6 bases). The germline CDR1 and CDR2 sequences are MNHEY and SVGEGT. V dropped 10 bases and J dropped 2 bases, with 16 bases sitting between them. The CDR3 has 14 amino acids. This CDR3 reads CATGAGTHTDTQYF. The CDR3 DNA is TGTGCCACGGGCGCTGGGACACACACAGATACGCAGTATTTT.

V is TRBV5-1 and J is TRBJ2-7; 8 nucleotides match TRBD1. CDR3 length: 12 residues. Losses at the gene ends were 5 bases for V and 4 bases for J; bases not matched to a gene: 2. Looked up from germline, CDR1 is SGHRS and CDR2 is YFSETQ. CDR3 residues: CASRRTGYEQYF. The CDR3 DNA reads as TGCGCCAGCAGAAGGACAGGGTACGAGCAGTACTTC. The full variable domain, its missing parts supplied by reference TRBV5-1 and TRBJ2-7, is KAGVTQTPRYLIKTRGQQVTLSCSPISGHRSVSWYQQTPGQGLQFLFEYFSETQRNKGNFPGRFSGRQFSNSRSEMNVSTLELGDSALYLCASRRTGYEQYFGPGTRLTVT.

This clonotype was detected only a few times. The chain uses TRBV9 and TRBJ2-1; 10 nucleotides align to TRBD2. Germline V gene sequence: CDR1 SGDLS, CDR2 YYNGEE. The ends lost 4 bases at V and 9 bases at J; junction bases unmatched: 10. The CDR3 is 15 residues long. CDR3 bases: TGTGCCAGCAGCCCTAGCGGGGGCCATGTGGCTGAGCAGTTCTTC. It encodes CASSPSGGHVAEQFF.

V and J are TRBV5-5 and TRBJ2-4; 9 positions agree with TRBD2. Germline CDR1 and CDR2: SGHKS and YYEKEE (reference sequence). Germline trimming cut 0 bases from V and 7 bases from J; bases unmatched to any gene: 8. The CDR3 has 16 residues. This CDR3 is CASSLDLGLAGNIQYF. The CDR3 DNA reads TGTGCCAGCAGCTTGGACCTGGGGCTAGCGGGGAACATTCAGTACTTC.

The table lists this clonotype with a few counts. J is TRBJ2-7 and V is TRBV29-1; no clear D. With 5 bases removed from V and 6 bases from J, the gap between germline ends came to 17 bases. This CDR3 spans 13 amino acids. Germline V gives CDR1 SQVTM, CDR2 ANQGSEA. CDR3 DNA: TGCAGCGTTCAGGACCCCAGGAGAATCGAGCAGTACTTC. This encodes CSVQDPRRIEQYF.

This clonotype has only a few counts. The chain employs TRBV7-2 and TRBJ2-5, with D possibly TRBD1 on 6 matching bases. Between the trimmed V and J ends, which lost 5 bases and 7 bases, there was a span of 20 bases. The germline V gene encodes CDR1 SGHTA and CDR2 FQGNSA. This CDR3 comprises 15 residues. Written as DNA, the CDR3 is TGTGCCAGCAGCCTTACGACAGGCTTAGAGGGGACCCAGTACTTC. This gives the protein CASSLTTGLEGTQYF.

The sample holds a few counts of this clonotype. The chain employs TRBV7-9 and TRBJ2-2; a possible D gene is TRBD1 (5 bases). CDR1 is SEHNR and CDR2 is FQNEAQ in the germline V gene (reference sequence). The CDR3 runs to 15 residues. The V end lost 5 bases, the J end lost 2 bases, and 12 bases lay between the germline ends. The CDR3 sequence is CASSLKDTNTGELFF. The CDR3, as DNA: TGTGCCAGCAGCCTTAAGGACACCAACACCGGGGAGCTGTTTTTT.

V and J are TRBV7-9 and TRBJ1-1; the D gene is possibly TRBD1 (5 bases). Germline CDR1 and CDR2: SEHNR and FQNEAQ (reference sequence). This CDR3 is built from 14 residues. V lost 8 bases and J lost 4, with 17 bases in between. The CDR3, as DNA: TGTGCCAGCGAACCCAGGGACGGCGGCACTGAAGCTTTCTTT. Translation gives CASEPRDGGTEAFF.